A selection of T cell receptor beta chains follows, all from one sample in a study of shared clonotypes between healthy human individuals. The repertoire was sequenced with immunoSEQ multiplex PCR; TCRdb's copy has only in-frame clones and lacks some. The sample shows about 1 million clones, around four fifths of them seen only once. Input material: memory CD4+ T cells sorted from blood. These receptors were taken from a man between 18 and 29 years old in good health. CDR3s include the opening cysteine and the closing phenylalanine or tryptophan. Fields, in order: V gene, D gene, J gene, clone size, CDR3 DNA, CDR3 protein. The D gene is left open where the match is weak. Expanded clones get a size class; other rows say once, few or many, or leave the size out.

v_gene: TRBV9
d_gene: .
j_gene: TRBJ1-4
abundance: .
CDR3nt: TGTGCCAGCAGCGGCAGTCCAACTCGGGATGAAAAACTGTTTTTT
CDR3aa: CASSGSPTRDEKLFF

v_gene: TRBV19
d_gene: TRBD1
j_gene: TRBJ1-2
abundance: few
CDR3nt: TGTGCCTCACGGACAGGGTCCTATGGCTACACCTTC
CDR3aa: CASRTGSYGYTF

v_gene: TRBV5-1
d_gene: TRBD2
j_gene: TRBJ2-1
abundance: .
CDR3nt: TGCGCCAGCAGCCTAGGACTAGTCAATGAGCAGTTCTTC
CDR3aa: CASSLGLVNEQFF

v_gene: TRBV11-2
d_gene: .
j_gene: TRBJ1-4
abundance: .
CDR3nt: TGTGCCAGCAGTCGAGGGGGGGGCGCCAATGAAAAACTGTTTTTT
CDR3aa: CASSRGGGANEKLFF

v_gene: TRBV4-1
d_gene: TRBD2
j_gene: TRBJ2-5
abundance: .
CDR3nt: TGCGCCAGCGGGTCCGGGACTAGCGGGGGGGCCCTGGAGACCCAGTACTTC
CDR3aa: CASGSGTSGGALETQYF

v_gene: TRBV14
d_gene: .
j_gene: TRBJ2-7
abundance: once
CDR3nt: TGTGCCAGCAGCCACCTTAAGAGTCCGGTGCAGTACTTC
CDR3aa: CASSHLKSPVQYF

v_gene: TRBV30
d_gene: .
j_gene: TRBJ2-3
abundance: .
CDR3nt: TGTGCCTGGAGTCATGTGGATACGCAGTATTTT
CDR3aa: CAWSHVDTQYF

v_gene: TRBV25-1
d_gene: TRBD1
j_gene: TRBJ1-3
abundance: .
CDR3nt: TGTGCCAGCAGTGATCGCAGGGGGTCTGGAAACACCATATATTTT
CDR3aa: CASSDRRGSGNTIYF

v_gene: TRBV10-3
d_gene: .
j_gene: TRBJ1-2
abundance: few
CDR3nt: TGTGCCATCAGTCTTCTCGGGGCAGGATCTGGCTACACCTTC
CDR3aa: CAISLLGAGSGYTF

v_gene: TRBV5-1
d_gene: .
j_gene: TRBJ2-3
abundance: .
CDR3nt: TGCGCCAGCAGCTTGCCGGCAGGCGGCACAGATACGCAGTATTTT
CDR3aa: CASSLPAGGTDTQYF

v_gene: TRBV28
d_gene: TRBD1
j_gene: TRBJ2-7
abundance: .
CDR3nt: TGTGCCAGCAGTTTGGACAGGGACAACGAGCAGTACTTC
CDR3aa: CASSLDRDNEQYF

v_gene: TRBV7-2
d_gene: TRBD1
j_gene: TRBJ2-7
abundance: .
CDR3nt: TGTGCCAGCAGCGGTAGGGACAGTGCCTACGAGCAGTACTTC
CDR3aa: CASSGRDSAYEQYF

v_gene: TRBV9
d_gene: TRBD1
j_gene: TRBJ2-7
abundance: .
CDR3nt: TGTGCCAGCAGCGCTCGACAGGGAAGTAGCGAGCAGTACTTC
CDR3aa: CASSARQGSSEQYF

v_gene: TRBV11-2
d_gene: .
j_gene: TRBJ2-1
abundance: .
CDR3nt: TGTGCCAGCAGCTTAACCCCAACAGGGCACAGTAGTGAGCAGTTCTTC
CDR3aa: CASSLTPTGHSSEQFF

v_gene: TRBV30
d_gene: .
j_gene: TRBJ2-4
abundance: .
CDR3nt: TGTGCCTGGAGAGCCGGGACGGTGAACATTCAGTACTTC
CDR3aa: CAWRAGTVNIQYF

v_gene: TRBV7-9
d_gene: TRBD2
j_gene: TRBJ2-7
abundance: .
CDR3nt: TGTGCCAGCAGCTCAAGCGGGGGCGCAACCTACGAGCAGTACTTC
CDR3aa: CASSSSGGATYEQYF

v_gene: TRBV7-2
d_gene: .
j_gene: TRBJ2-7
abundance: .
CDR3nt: TGTGCCAGCAGCTTAGAGCCGGGAGCAGGGGGTTACGAGCAGTACTTC
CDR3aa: CASSLEPGAGGYEQYF

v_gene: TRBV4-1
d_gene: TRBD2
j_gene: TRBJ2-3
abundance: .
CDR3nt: TGCGCCAGCAGCCAAGAGTCTACACCGCGGGGGGGCACAGATACGCAGTATTTT
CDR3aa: CASSQESTPRGGTDTQYF

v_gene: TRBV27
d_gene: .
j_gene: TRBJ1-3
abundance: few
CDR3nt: TGTGCCAGCAGTTTAAAGTGGGTGAGCTCTGGAAACACCATATATTTT
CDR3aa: CASSLKWVSSGNTIYF

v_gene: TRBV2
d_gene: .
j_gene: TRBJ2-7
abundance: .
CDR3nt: TGTGCCAGCAGTGTGGGGTCAGGGAACGAGCAGTACTTC
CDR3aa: CASSVGSGNEQYF

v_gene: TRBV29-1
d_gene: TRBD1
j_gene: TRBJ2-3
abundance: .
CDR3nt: TGCAGCGTTAAGGACAGGGGGATCACAGATACGCAGTATTTT
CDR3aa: CSVKDRGITDTQYF

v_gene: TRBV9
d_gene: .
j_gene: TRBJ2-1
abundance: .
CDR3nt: TGTGCCAGCAGCTTCGCTTCCAGGAGCTCCTACAATGAGCAGTTCTTC
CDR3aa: CASSFASRSSYNEQFF

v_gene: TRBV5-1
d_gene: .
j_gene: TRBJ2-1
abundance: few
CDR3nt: TGCGCCAGCAGCTTGGGTTCAGGGGGGAACTACAATGAGCAGTTCTTC
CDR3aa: CASSLGSGGNYNEQFF

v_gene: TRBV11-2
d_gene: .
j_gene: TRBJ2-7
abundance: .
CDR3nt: TGTGCCAGCAGCTTAGTTGGGCAGATCTACGAGCAGTACTTC
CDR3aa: CASSLVGQIYEQYF

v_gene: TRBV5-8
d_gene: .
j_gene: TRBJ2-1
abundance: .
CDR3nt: TGTGCCAGCAGCTTGGAAGATCCGTGGTTCTTC
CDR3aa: CASSLEDPWFF

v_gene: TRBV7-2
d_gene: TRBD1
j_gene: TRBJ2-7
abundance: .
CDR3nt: TGTGCCAGCAGCTCAGGACAGGGGGCCTCCTACGAGCAGTACTTC
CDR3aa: CASSSGQGASYEQYF

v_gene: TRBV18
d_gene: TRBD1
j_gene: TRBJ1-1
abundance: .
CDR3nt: TGTGCCAGCTCATCTGGACAGGGTGGCACTGAAGCTTTCTTT
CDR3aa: CASSSGQGGTEAFF

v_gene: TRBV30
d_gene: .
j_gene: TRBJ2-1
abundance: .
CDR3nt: TGTGCCTGGGATATTGCCAAAAATGAGCAGTTCTTC
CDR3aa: CAWDIAKNEQFF

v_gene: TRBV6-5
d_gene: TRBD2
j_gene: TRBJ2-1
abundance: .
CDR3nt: TGTGCCAGCAGTTGGGCGGGACTACCTGACAATGAGCAGTTCTTC
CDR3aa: CASSWAGLPDNEQFF

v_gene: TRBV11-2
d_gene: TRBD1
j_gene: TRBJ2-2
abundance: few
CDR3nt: TGTGCCAGCAGCGCATACAGGGGTCCCGGGGAGCTGTTTTTT
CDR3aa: CASSAYRGPGELFF

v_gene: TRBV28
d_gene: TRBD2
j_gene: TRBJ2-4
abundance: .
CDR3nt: TGTGCCAGCAGCACCCCGGGACTAGCTAAAAACATTCAGTACTTC
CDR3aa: CASSTPGLAKNIQYF

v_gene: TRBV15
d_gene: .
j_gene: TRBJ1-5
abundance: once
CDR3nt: TGTGCCACCAGCAGAGATTTCGGGTTATTGCAGCCCCAGCATTTT
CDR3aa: CATSRDFGLLQPQHF

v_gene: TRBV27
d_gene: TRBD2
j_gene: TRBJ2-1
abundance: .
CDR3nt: TGTGCCAGCAGCACTTTTATGACTAGCGGGGGCTACAATGAGCAGTTCTTC
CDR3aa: CASSTFMTSGGYNEQFF

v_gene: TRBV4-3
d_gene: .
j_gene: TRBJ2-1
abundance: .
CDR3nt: TGCGCCAGCAGCCAAGATCGTGCGGGACCCAATGAGCAGTTCTTC
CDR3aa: CASSQDRAGPNEQFF